The clone carrying this T cell receptor beta chain was counted at least ten times. What it binds is unknown. These data belong to a study of Graves' ophthalmopathy and Graves' hyperthyroidism. Study overall: The blood sample was drawn at first diagnosis and before any treatment.

RNA served as the template for amplifying TCR beta CDR3 regions. Following a first-round RT-PCR that used HTBI primers, a second-round multiplex PCR was carried out. One entry per CDR3 protein, called by TCRdb with MiXCR from the multiplex PCR reads. The sample carries 650,000 to 900,000 distinct CDR3 sequences, 35% to 50% recorded once. Regarding the study as a whole: Sensitivity of 85% to 90% and specificity of roughly 80% were achieved when a 13-signature model separated ophthalmopathy from stable hyperthyroidism. The majority of expanded thyroid clonotypes above 0.001 frequency also occurred in blood.

The sequenced material came from peripheral blood. The TCR was taken from an adult man with Graves' ophthalmopathy.

The CDR3 DNA follows: TGTGCCAGCAGTTTAACGGATAGCAATCAGCCCCAGCATTTT. Amino acids: CASSLTDSNQPQHF. The V call is TRBV12-3 or TRBV12-4, the J call TRBJ1-5, with D unclear. The CDR3 sequence is 14 residues long. V was pared by 2 bases and J by 0 bases, with 5 bases between.